This T cell receptor (beta chain) was identified during a study of control samples from healthy donors and cancer patients. The CDR3 covers 13 residues. The protocol was immunoSEQ multiplex PCR, while the TCRdb copy is restricted to in-frame clones and leaves out a portion. The sample includes about 140,000 clones, about nine tenths of them seen just once. The receptor's source is a man in his thirties or forties in good health. Material: blood. The gene calls are TRBV21-1 and TRBJ1-4. TRBV21-1 is a documented pseudogene. CDR3 sequence: CASQRATNEKLFF. The CDR3 DNA follows: TGTGCCAGCCAGAGAGCAACTAATGAAAAACTGTTTTTT.